A selection of T cell receptor beta chains follows, all from one sample in a study of blood T cell repertoires in COVID-19. TCRdb's copy holds only in-frame clones and misses some; the assay was immunoSEQ multiplex PCR. The repertoire has 200,000 or so clones, about 80% of them found once; the top ten carry 6% to 8%. Sequenced sample: peripheral blood. These receptors all stem from a human donor with acute or convalescent COVID-19. The donor label of this sample is uncertain. Each CDR3 is given with its conserved first and last residue. D genes are given only for firm matches. The size entry is marked missing in some rows and otherwise reads once, few, many or a size class.

v_gene,d_gene,j_gene,abundance,CDR3aa,CDR3nt
TRBV29-1,.,TRBJ1-4,.,CSVTGSGEKLFF,TGCAGCGTCACCGGGTCTGGTGAAAAACTGTTTTTT
TRBV4-2,TRBD1,TRBJ1-3,once,CASSRDRGTSGNTIYF,TGTGCCAGCAGCCGAGACAGGGGGACAAGTGGAAACACCATATATTTT
TRBV7-2,.,TRBJ2-5,.,CASSLGALGAVTQYF,TGTGCCAGCAGCTTAGGAGCCCTTGGAGCGGTTACCCAGTACTTC
TRBV5-4,TRBD2,TRBJ2-2,once,CASSLGGSGSSAGELFF,TGTGCCAGCAGCTTGGGGGGTAGCGGGAGTTCGGCCGGGGAGCTGTTTTTT
TRBV6-5,.,TRBJ2-7,few,CASSSSSLQYF,TGTGCCAGCAGTTCGTCTAGCTTACAGTACTTC
TRBV2,TRBD1,TRBJ2-5,.,CASRDRGQTQYF,TGTGCCAGCAGGGACAGGGGGCAGACCCAGTACTTC
TRBV24-1,TRBD2,TRBJ2-2,.,CATRGAGGHDGELFF,TGTGCCACCAGAGGAGCGGGGGGGCACGACGGGGAGCTGTTTTTT
TRBV10-3,TRBD2,TRBJ2-1,once,CAISEGTSGSFNEQFF,TGTGCCATCAGTGAGGGGACTAGCGGGAGTTTCAATGAGCAGTTCTTC
TRBV12-3/TRBV12-4,TRBD1,TRBJ1-2,.,CASSLTGWGYTF,TGTGCCAGCAGTTTGACAGGGTGGGGCTACACCTTC
TRBV5-1,.,TRBJ2-2,.,CASRSNVGELFF,TGCGCCAGCAGAAGCAATGTCGGGGAGCTGTTTTTT
TRBV24-1,.,TRBJ1-2,.,CATSDGRGYGYTF,TGTGCCACCAGTGACGGGAGAGGCTATGGCTACACCTTC